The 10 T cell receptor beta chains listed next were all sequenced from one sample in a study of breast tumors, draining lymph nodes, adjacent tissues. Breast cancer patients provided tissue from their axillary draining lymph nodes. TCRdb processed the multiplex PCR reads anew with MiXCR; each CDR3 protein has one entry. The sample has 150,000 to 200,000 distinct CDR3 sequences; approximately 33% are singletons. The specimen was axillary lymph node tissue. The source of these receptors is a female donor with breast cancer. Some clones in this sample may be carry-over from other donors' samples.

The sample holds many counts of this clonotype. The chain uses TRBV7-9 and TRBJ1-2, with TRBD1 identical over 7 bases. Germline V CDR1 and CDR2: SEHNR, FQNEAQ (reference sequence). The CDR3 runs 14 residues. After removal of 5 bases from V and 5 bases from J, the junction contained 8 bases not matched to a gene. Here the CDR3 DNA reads TGTGCCAGCAGCCCCAGGGGGGGGGAGTATGGCTACACCTTC. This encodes CASSPRGGEYGYTF.

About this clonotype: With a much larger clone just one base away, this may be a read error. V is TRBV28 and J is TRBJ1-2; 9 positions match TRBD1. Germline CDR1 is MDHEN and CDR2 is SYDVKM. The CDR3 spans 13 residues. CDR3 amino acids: CDSIRDRVDGYTF. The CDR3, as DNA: TGTGACAGCATAAGGGACAGGGTCGATGGCTACACCTTC.

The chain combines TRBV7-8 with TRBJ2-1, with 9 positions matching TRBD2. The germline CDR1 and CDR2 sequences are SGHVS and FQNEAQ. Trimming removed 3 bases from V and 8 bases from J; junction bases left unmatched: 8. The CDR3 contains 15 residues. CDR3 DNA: TGTGCCAGCAGCTTCGCGCAAGGCGGGAGGGATGAGCAGTTCTTC. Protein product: CASSFAQGGRDEQFF. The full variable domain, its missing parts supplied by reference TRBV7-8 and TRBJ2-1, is GAGVSQSPRYKVAKRGQDVALRCDPISGHVSLFWYQQALGQGPEFLTYFQNEAQLDKSGLPSDRFFAERPEGSVSTLKIQRTQQEDSAVYLCASSFAQGGRDEQFFGPGTRLTVL.

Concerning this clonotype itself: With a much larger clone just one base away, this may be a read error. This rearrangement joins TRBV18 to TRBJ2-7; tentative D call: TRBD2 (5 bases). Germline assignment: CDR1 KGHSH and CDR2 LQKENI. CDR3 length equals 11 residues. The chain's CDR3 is CASSRDYEQCF. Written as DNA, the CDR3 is TGTGCCAGCTCCCGAGACTACGAGCAGTGCTTC.

DNA of the CDR3: TGTGCCAGCAGCTTGTCGGGCAGGGGGGGAGAGACCCAGTACTTC. Encoded protein: CASSLSGRGGETQYF. The genes are TRBV5-6 and TRBJ2-5, with D possibly called TRBD1 or TRBD2 (7 bases each). Germline V gene sequence: CDR1 SGHDT, CDR2 YYEEEE. The CDR3 has 15 residues. V was shortened by 1 base and J by 4 bases, with 14 bases between the two germline ends.

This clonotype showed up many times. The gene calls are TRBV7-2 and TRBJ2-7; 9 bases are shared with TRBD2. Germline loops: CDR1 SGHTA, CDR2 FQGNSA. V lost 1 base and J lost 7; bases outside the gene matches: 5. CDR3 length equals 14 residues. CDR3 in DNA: TGTGCCAGCAGCTTAGGGGGGACTAGCTCGGAGCAGTACTTC. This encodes CASSLGGTSSEQYF.

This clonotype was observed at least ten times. The CDR3 is CASSLEGKGNSPLHF. The DNA for the CDR3 is TGTGCCAGCAGCCTCGAGGGAAAGGGGAATTCACCCCTCCACTTT. The rearrangement links TRBV7-9 to TRBJ1-6; perhaps TRBD1 as D (5 bases). V was shortened by 5 bases and J by 7 bases, with 15 bases between the two germline ends. Germline assignment: CDR1 SEHNR and CDR2 FQNEAQ (reference sequence). The CDR3 has 15 amino acids.

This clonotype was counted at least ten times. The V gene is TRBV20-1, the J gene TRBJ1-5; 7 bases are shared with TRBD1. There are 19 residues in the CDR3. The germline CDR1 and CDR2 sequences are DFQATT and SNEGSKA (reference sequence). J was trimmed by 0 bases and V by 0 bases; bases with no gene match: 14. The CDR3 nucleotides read TGCAGTGCTAGAGATTCCGCCGTAGTACGACAGGGTAGCAATCAGCCCCAGCATTTT. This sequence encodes CSARDSAVVRQGSNQPQHF.

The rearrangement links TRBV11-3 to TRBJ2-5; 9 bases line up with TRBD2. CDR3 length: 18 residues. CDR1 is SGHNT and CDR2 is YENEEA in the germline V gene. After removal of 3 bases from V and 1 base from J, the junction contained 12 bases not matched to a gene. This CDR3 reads CASSLGGLAGGGQETQYF. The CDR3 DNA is TGTGCCAGCAGCTTGGGGGGGTTGGCGGGGGGGGGCCAAGAGACCCAGTACTTC.

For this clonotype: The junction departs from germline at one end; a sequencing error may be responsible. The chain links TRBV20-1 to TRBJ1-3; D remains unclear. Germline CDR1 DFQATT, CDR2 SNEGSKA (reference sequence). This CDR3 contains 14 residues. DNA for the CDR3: TGCAGTGCTAGAGAAGGGCGTGGAGGAACCACCATATATTTT. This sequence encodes CSAREGRGGTTIYF.